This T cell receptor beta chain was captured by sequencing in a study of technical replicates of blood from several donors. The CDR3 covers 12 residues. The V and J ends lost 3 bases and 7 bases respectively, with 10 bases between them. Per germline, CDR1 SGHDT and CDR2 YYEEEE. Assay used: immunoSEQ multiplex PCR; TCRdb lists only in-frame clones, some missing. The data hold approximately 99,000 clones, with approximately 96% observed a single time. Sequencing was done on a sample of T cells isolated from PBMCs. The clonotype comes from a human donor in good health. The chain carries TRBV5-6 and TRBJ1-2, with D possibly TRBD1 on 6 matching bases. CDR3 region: CASSYVGAGYTF. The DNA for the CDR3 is TGTGCCAGCAGCTACGTGGGGGCTGGCTACACCTTC. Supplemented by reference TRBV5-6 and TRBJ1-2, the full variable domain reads DAGVTQSPTHLIKTRGQQVTLRCSPKSGHDTVSWYQQALGQGPQFIFQYYEEEERQRGNFPDRFSGHQFPNYSSELNVNALLLGDSALYLCASSYVGAGYTFGSGTRLTVV.